This entry lists 23 T cell receptor beta chains sequenced from one sample in a study of blood T cell repertoires in COVID-19 (dated by TCRdb to 2018 to 2020). Libraries came from the immunoSEQ multiplex PCR assay. This immuneACCESS table, as held by TCRdb, lists in-frame sequences with V and J called but not all clones. Of the missing ones, under half trace to an unresolved V gene in checked studies; the others have no known cause. In all, the sample holds just over 650,000 clones, and about 90% of those were seen once. Of the sample, 0.2% to 0.3% is held by the ten largest clones. Input material: peripheral blood. The receptors originated from a woman aged 18-29 years with acute or convalescent COVID-19.

The chain employs TRBV11-2 and TRBJ2-7; the match to TRBD1 covers 8 bases. In germline, CDR1 is SGHAT, CDR2 FQNNGV. This CDR3 has 17 residues. V shed 2 bases, J shed 1 base, and the junction held 10 bases outside the gene matches. This chain's CDR3 is CASSLPGGIGESYEQYF. Here the CDR3 DNA reads TGTGCCAGCAGCTTACCAGGGGGCATCGGGGAATCCTACGAGCAGTACTTC.

Comment on this clone: This sample also contains other DNA sequences that code for the same CDR3. This rearrangement joins TRBV5-1 to TRBJ2-7, with 11 bases lining up with TRBD2. Trimming at V came to 4 bases and at J to 3 bases, leaving 3 bases not matched to a gene. The CDR3 runs 14 residues. Per the germline V gene, CDR1 is SGHRS and CDR2 is YFSETQ. The CDR3 is CASSAGTSGYEQYF. For the CDR3, the DNA is TGCGCCAGCAGCGCTGGGACTAGCGGCTACGAGCAGTACTTC.

The rearrangement uses TRBV6-4 and TRBJ1-2; no reliable D call. This CDR3 has 13 amino acids. Germline V CDR1 and CDR2: MRHNA, SNTAGT. Trimming pared 2 bases from V and 8 bases from J, leaving 12 bases between. CDR3 region: CASSDLGEGGYTF. CDR3 coding DNA: TGTGCCAGCAGTGACCTCGGGGAAGGCGGCTACACCTTC.

The V gene is TRBV5-1, the J gene TRBJ1-6, with TRBD1 identical over 7 bases. The CDR3 runs to 13 residues. The germline V gene encodes CDR1 SGHRS and CDR2 YFSETQ. V was clipped by 4 bases and J by 10 bases; unmatched bases: 5. The CDR3 DNA reads TGCGCCAGCAGCCCGGACAGGCAATCACCCCTCCACTTT. Protein sequence: CASSPDRQSPLHF.

This rearrangement joins TRBV9 to TRBJ1-3; D is ambiguous. Germline lookup yields CDR1 SGDLS and CDR2 YYNGEE. This CDR3 has 15 amino acids. V shed 6 bases and J shed 5 bases, with 18 bases lying between them. CDR3 sequence reads: CASTYGGQFRNTIYF. The DNA of the CDR3 is TGTGCCAGCACCTATGGAGGGCAGTTTAGAAACACCATATATTTT.

The chain has TRBV12-3 or TRBV12-4 and TRBJ1-1, with D unresolved. The CDR3 has 12 amino acids. Deletions cut 6 bases from V and 4 bases from J, with 9 bases between. CDR3 sequence: CASRGLATEAFF. CDR3 in DNA: TGTGCCAGCAGGGGCCTGGCCACTGAAGCTTTCTTT.

This chain's CDR3 is CAWRAGRVGEKLFF. CDR3 bases: TGTGCCTGGAGGGCCGGCAGGGTCGGTGAAAAACTGTTTTTT. The rearrangement uses TRBV30 and TRBJ1-4; TRBD1 might be the D (5 bases). Between the trimmed V and J ends, which lost 3 bases and 7 bases, there was a span of 15 bases. The germline gives CDR1 GTSNPN, CDR2 SVGIG (reference sequence). The CDR3 is made up of 14 amino acids.

This rearrangement joins TRBV24-1 to TRBJ1-2, with D possibly TRBD1 on 5 matching bases. The V end was cut by 4 bases, the J end by 6 bases, with 17 bases between. Per the germline V gene, CDR1 is KGHDR and CDR2 is SFDVKD. This CDR3 contains 15 residues. The CDR3 bases are TGTGCCACCAGTGACCAGGGACGGGGGTCCGATGGCTACACCTTC. This sequence encodes CATSDQGRGSDGYTF.

This rearrangement joins TRBV5-4 to TRBJ1-2, with D unresolved. V gave up 5 bases and J gave up 8 bases, with 13 bases separating them. The CDR3 has 12 amino acids. From germline, CDR1 is SGHNT and CDR2 YYREEE (reference sequence). CDR3 in amino acids: CASSLFAGGYTF. DNA of the CDR3: TGTGCCAGCAGTTTGTTCGCCGGGGGCTACACCTTC.

The gene calls are TRBV4-3 and TRBJ2-6, with a weak D call TRBD2 (5 bases). Trimming stripped 3 bases from V and 0 bases from J, with 9 bases between. The CDR3 runs to 16 residues. Germline CDR1 LGHNA, CDR2 YSLEER. CDR3: CASSQSGYSGANVLTF. The CDR3 DNA reads TGCGCCAGCAGCCAGTCGGGATACTCTGGGGCCAACGTCCTGACTTTC.

This clone was observed a single time. This sequence joins TRBV5-1 and TRBJ1-2; possible D gene TRBD1, 6 bases. This CDR3 is 17 amino acids long. Germline assignment: CDR1 SGHRS and CDR2 YFSETQ. The V end was cut by 5 bases, the J end by 2 bases, with 22 bases between. The CDR3 loop reads CASRPGTTTTYNYGYTF. In DNA form, the CDR3 reads TGCGCCAGCAGACCCGGGACAACTACTACATACAACTATGGCTACACCTTC.

With regard to this clone: At the DNA level, this CDR3 is encoded by other sequences in the same sample as well. The genes are TRBV6-5 and TRBJ2-5; 11 bases match TRBD2. J was trimmed by 5 bases and V by 0 bases; bases with no gene match: 2. The CDR3 spans 15 residues. CDR1 is MNHEY and CDR2 is SVGAGI in the germline V gene. CDR3 in DNA: TGTGCCAGCAGTTACTCCGGGACTAGCGGCGAGACCCAGTACTTC. Protein sequence: CASSYSGTSGETQYF.

The chain uses TRBV3-1 (or the pseudogene TRBV3-2) and TRBJ2-2; 10 positions agree with TRBD1. Per the germline V gene, CDR1 is LGHDT and CDR2 is YNNKEL (reference sequence). V was clipped by 8 bases and J by 6 bases; unmatched bases: 3. This CDR3 has 13 amino acids. CDR3 in DNA: TGTGCCAGCTCGACAGGGGGCCCCGGGGAGCTGTTTTTT. Protein: CASSTGGPGELFF.

This clone was recorded only once. This sequence joins TRBV7-9 and TRBJ2-3, with D possibly being TRBD2 (6 bases). CDR1 is SEHNR and CDR2 is FQNEAQ in the germline V gene (reference sequence). The CDR3 is 16 residues long. V was shortened by 1 base and J by 0 bases, with 11 bases between the two germline ends. The CDR3: CASSLERRGSTDTQYF. The CDR3 nucleotides read TGTGCCAGCAGCTTAGAACGGCGGGGCAGCACAGATACGCAGTATTTT.

This clone was observed a few times. The V and J genes are TRBV27 and TRBJ2-2; TRBD2 matches 8 bases. With V trimmed by 3 bases and J by 4 bases, 10 bases remained unmatched. The CDR3 sequence is 17 residues long. Germline V gives CDR1 MNHEY, CDR2 SMNVEV (reference sequence). The CDR3 sequence: CASSLGAGALGTGELFF. Here the CDR3 DNA reads TGTGCCAGCAGTTTGGGAGCGGGGGCCCTGGGCACCGGGGAGCTGTTTTTT.

The chain employs TRBV14 and TRBJ2-1; 11 bases map to TRBD2. The CDR3 runs to 17 residues. Germline CDR1 SGHDN, CDR2 FVKESK. The trim removed 4 bases at V and 3 bases at J, leaving 8 bases unmatched. The CDR3 region is CASSLWTSGSHYNEQFF. The CDR3 DNA reads as TGTGCCAGCAGCCTCTGGACTAGCGGGTCTCACTACAATGAGCAGTTCTTC. Together with reference TRBV14 and TRBJ2-1, the CDR3 gives the full variable domain: EAGVTQFPSHSVIEKGQTVTLRCDPISGHDNLYWYRRVMGKEIKFLLHFVKESKQDESGMPNNRFLAERTGGTYSTLKVQPAELEDSGVYFCASSLWTSGSHYNEQFFGPGTRLTVL.

This rearrangement joins TRBV7-9 to TRBJ1-1; D possibly corresponds to TRBD1 (6 bases). Germline V gene lookup returns CDR1 SEHNR and CDR2 FQNEAQ (reference sequence). V was trimmed by 4 bases and J by 11 bases, leaving 17 bases between them. This CDR3 spans 13 amino acids. For the CDR3, the DNA is TGTGCCAGCAGCTCACAGGGTATTGGATTGGCTTTCTTT. Translating gives CASSSQGIGLAFF.

The chain recombines TRBV25-1 with TRBJ2-7, with D possibly TRBD1 on 6 matching bases. The CDR3 runs 14 residues. Trimming pared 4 bases from V and 0 bases from J, leaving 10 bases between. Germline-derived CDR1 and CDR2 are MGHDK and SYGVNS. CDR3 nucleotide sequence: TGTGCCAGCAGTGGACTGACAGGCTCCTACGAGCAGTACTTC. It codes for CASSGLTGSYEQYF.

This chain uses TRBV6-5 with TRBJ2-7, with a possible D match to TRBD1 (6 bases). V was trimmed by 5 bases and J by 2 bases, leaving 16 bases between them. The germline gives CDR1 MNHEY, CDR2 SVGAGI. The CDR3 spans 15 residues. The CDR3 region is CASSPGASWPYEQYF. The CDR3 DNA sequence: TGTGCCAGCAGTCCAGGGGCTTCCTGGCCCTACGAGCAGTACTTC.

About this clone itself: A much larger clone lies a single base off, so this may be a read error. Different DNA sequences within this sample yield the same CDR3. V usage is TRBV5-6 and J usage is TRBJ2-7; the D gene is possibly TRBD1 (5 bases). Trimming removed 0 bases from V and 2 bases from J, with 6 bases in between. Germline CDR1 reads SGHDT; CDR2 reads YYEEEE. The CDR3 loop spans 13 amino acids. The CDR3 DNA reads TGTGCCAGCAGCTTGGACAGGACCTACGAGCAGTACTTC. Translated: CASSLDRTYEQYF.

In its sample, this clone was seen once. This chain links TRBV15 with TRBJ2-4, with D perhaps matching TRBD1 (5 bases). There are 15 residues in the CDR3. Trimming cost V 0 bases and J 6 bases, with 12 bases left between them. CDR1 and CDR2 from the germline V gene are LNHNV and YYDKDF (reference sequence). The CDR3 bases are TGTGCCACCAGCAGAGATCAGGGAATCGGAAACATTCAGTACTTC. Translating it yields CATSRDQGIGNIQYF. The full variable domain, with the rest looked up from reference TRBV15 and TRBJ2-4, is DAMVIQNPRYQVTQFGKPVTLSCSQTLNHNVMYWYQQKSSQAPKLLFHYYDKDFNNEADTPDNFQSRRPNTSFCFLDIRSPGLGDTAMYLCATSRDQGIGNIQYFGAGTRLSVL.

The rearrangement links TRBV7-2 to TRBJ2-5, with D maybe TRBD2 (6 bases). The CDR3 extends over 18 amino acids. Germline V gene lookup returns CDR1 SGHTA and CDR2 FQGNSA. V dropped 3 bases and J dropped 4 bases, with 24 bases sitting between them. The chain's CDR3 is CASSFSLGPLRGGETQYF. The DNA for the CDR3 is TGTGCCAGCAGCTTCTCCCTGGGCCCCCTGCGGGGAGGAGAGACCCAGTACTTC. The full variable domain, with the rest looked up from reference TRBV7-2 and TRBJ2-5, is GAGVSQSPSNKVTEKGKDVELRCDPISGHTALYWYRQSLGQGLEFLIYFQGNSAPDKSGLPSDRFSAERTGGSVSTLTIQRTQQEDSAVYLCASSFSLGPLRGGETQYFGPGTRLLVL.

CDR3 DNA: TGTGCCAGCAGTTACCTTCATTCACCCCTCCACTTT. Translation gives CASSYLHSPLHF. The V call is TRBV6-5, the J call TRBJ1-6; unclear D gene. Per the germline V gene, CDR1 is MNHEY and CDR2 is SVGAGI. Trimming left V 2 bases short and J 8 bases short, with 4 bases between. The CDR3 has 12 residues.